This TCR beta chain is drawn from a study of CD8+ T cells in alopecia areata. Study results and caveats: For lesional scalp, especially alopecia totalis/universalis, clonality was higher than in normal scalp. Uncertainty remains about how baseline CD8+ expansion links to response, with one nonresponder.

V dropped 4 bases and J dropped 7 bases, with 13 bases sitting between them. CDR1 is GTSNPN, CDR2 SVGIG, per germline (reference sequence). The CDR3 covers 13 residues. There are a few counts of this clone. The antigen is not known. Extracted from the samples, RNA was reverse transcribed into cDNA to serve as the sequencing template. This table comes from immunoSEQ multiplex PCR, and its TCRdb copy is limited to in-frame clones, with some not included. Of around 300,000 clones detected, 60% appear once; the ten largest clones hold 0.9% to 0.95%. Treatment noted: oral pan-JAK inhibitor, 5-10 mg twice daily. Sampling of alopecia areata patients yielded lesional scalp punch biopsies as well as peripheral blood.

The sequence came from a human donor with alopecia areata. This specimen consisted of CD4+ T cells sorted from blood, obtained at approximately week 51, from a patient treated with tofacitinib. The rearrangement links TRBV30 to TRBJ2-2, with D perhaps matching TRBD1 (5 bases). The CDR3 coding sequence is TGTGCCTGGACTGGGGCCGCCGACGGGGAGCTGTTTTTT. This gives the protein CAWTGAADGELFF.